The 15 T cell receptor beta chains presented below share a single source sample, sequenced in a study of graft-versus-host responses after intestinal transplantation. Produced via immunoSEQ multiplex PCR; TCRdb's table is partial and in-frame only. The sample has fewer than 75,000 clones, about 90% seen once. Here the sequenced sample was PBMCs, taken 26 days after transplant. The receptors originated from a human patient who received an intestinal transplant, so some T cells may come from the graft donor.

J is TRBJ2-7 and V is TRBV5-4, with no clear D. V lost 4 bases, J lost 1 base, and 9 bases lay in between. Germline-derived CDR1 and CDR2 are SGHNT and YYREEE (reference sequence). The CDR3 has 13 residues. DNA of the CDR3: TGTGCCAGCAGCCCCGGCGGTTCCTACGAGCAGTACGTC. Protein sequence: CASSPGGSYEQYV.

V usage is TRBV5-5 and J usage is TRBJ2-7; D is uncertain. The CDR3 spans 14 residues. Germline CDR1 and CDR2: SGHKS and YYEKEE (reference sequence). Trimming stripped 0 bases from V and 2 bases from J, with 9 bases between. Here the CDR3 reads CASSLGQTTYEQYF. DNA for the CDR3: TGTGCCAGCAGCTTGGGTCAGACAACCTACGAGCAGTACTTC.

V and J are TRBV9 and TRBJ2-3; 7 bases align to TRBD2. This CDR3 region has 18 residues. V lost 3 bases, J lost 4 bases, and 17 bases stayed unmatched. CDR1 is SGDLS and CDR2 is YYNGEE in the germline V gene. The DNA for the CDR3 is TGTGCCAGCAGCGCCTCGTTTGGCCCGTCTAGCGGATCAGATACGCAGTATTTT. This encodes CASSASFGPSSGSDTQYF. Complete variable domain (other parts from reference TRBV9 and TRBJ2-3): DSGVTQTPKHLITATGQRVTLRCSPRSGDLSVYWYQQSLDQGLQFLIQYYNGEERAKGNILERFSAQQFPDLHSELNLSSLELGDSALYFCASSASFGPSSGSDTQYFGPGTRLTVL.

The chain employs TRBV28 and TRBJ2-7; no firm D call. This CDR3 spans 10 amino acids. Trimming stripped 3 bases from V and 5 bases from J, with 2 bases between. Germline CDR1 MDHEN, CDR2 SYDVKM. The CDR3 sequence: CASSFNEQYF. Written as DNA, the CDR3 is TGTGCCAGCAGTTTTAACGAGCAGTACTTC.

The V and J genes are TRBV11-2 and TRBJ1-2; D perhaps matches TRBD1 (5 bases). CDR1 SGHAT and CDR2 FQNNGV come from the germline V gene. Trimming took off 1 base at V and 6 bases at J, with 9 bases between the two ends. The CDR3 has 13 residues. CDR3 DNA: TGTGCCAGCAGCTTAGGGGGGGGTGATGGCTACACCTTC. Translation: CASSLGGGDGYTF.

The chain carries TRBV28 and TRBJ2-3; 8 nucleotides agree with TRBD2. CDR3 length: 17 amino acids. Per germline, CDR1 MDHEN and CDR2 SYDVKM. V dropped 5 bases and J dropped 6; count of bases not matched to a gene: 16. The DNA of the CDR3 is TGTGCCAGCAGTCCTCGCTCCGAACTAGCGGCTGCGGATACGCAGTATTTT. Encoded protein: CASSPRSELAAADTQYF.

Sample share makes this clone medium-sized. The rearrangement links TRBV4-1 to TRBJ2-2, with 7 bases aligning to TRBD2. Germline lookup yields CDR1 MGHRA and CDR2 YSYEKL. The CDR3 is made up of 17 amino acids. V lost 2 bases to trimming and J lost 4 bases; unmatched junction nucleotides: 10. The CDR3 DNA follows: TGCGCCAGCAGCCAAATATTTGCGGGGGACTTCACCGGGGAGCTGTTTTTT. It specifies CASSQIFAGDFTGELFF.

This sequence joins TRBV13 and TRBJ2-1; TRBD2 matches 13 bases. Per germline, CDR1 PRHDT and CDR2 FYEKMQ (reference sequence). This CDR3 is built from 18 residues. The junction had 13 bases not matched to a gene; V was cut back by 7 bases and J by 4 bases. CDR3 loop: CASTQLRLLAGGYNEQFF. The DNA of the CDR3 is TGTGCCAGCACTCAGCTTAGGCTACTAGCGGGGGGGTACAATGAGCAGTTCTTC.

The chain joins TRBV4-3 to TRBJ2-5, with 9 bases fitting TRBD2. V dropped 4 bases and J dropped 1; count of bases not matched to a gene: 16. The germline V gene has CDR1 LGHNA and CDR2 YSLEER. This CDR3 comprises 19 residues. The CDR3: CASSPRASGATPFQETQYF. DNA of the CDR3: TGCGCCAGCAGCCCCAGGGCTAGCGGGGCTACGCCCTTCCAAGAGACCCAGTACTTC.

J is TRBJ1-3 and V is TRBV2, with TRBD1 identical over 8 bases. This CDR3 comprises 15 residues. CDR1 SNHLY and CDR2 FYNNEI come from the germline V gene. V shed 5 bases, J shed 1 base, and the junction held 4 bases outside the gene matches. CDR3 protein: CASSRTGTSGNTIYF. For the CDR3, the DNA is TGTGCCAGCAGTAGGACAGGGACATCTGGAAACACCATATATTTT.

J is TRBJ2-7 and V is TRBV28, with 14 bases matching TRBD2. V was pared by 5 bases and J by 0 bases, with 12 bases of the junction left unmatched. Germline V CDR1 and CDR2: MDHEN, SYDVKM. CDR3 size: 19 residues. The CDR3 protein is CASSLTGTSGGLSSYEQYF. The DNA of the CDR3 is TGTGCCAGCAGTCTGACCGGGACTAGCGGGGGCCTCAGCTCCTACGAGCAGTACTTC.

The V and J genes are TRBV28 and TRBJ2-7; 7 positions agree with TRBD1. Unmatched junction bases numbered 8, after V lost 6 bases and J lost 9 bases. This CDR3 spans 12 amino acids. Germline assignment: CDR1 MDHEN and CDR2 SYDVKM. CDR3 in DNA: TGTGCCAGCAGGCTGACAGGGAATGGGCAGTACTTC. Protein: CASRLTGNGQYF.

J is TRBJ2-7 and V is TRBV9; TRBD1 aligns across 7 bases. V lost 0 bases and J lost 6; bases outside the gene matches: 3. Per germline, CDR1 SGDLS and CDR2 YYNGEE. The CDR3 extends over 13 amino acids. The CDR3 loop reads CASSVAQGLEQYF. CDR3 sequence (DNA): TGTGCCAGCAGCGTAGCACAGGGGCTCGAGCAGTACTTC.

The chain is built from TRBV4-1 and TRBJ1-1; D perhaps matches TRBD1 (5 bases). Looked up from germline, CDR1 is MGHRA and CDR2 is YSYEKL. The ends were cut back, 1 base at V and 0 bases at J, with 15 bases in the middle. CDR3 length equals 17 residues. CDR3 sequence: CASSQVRVGLMNTEAFF. The CDR3 DNA is TGCGCCAGCAGCCAAGTCAGAGTGGGACTGATGAACACTGAAGCTTTCTTT.

The rearrangement uses TRBV6-5 and TRBJ2-7, with a weak D call TRBD1 (6 bases). The CDR3 consists of 14 residues. Trimming pared 6 bases from V and 4 bases from J, leaving 16 bases between. CDR1 MNHEY and CDR2 SVGAGI come from the germline V gene. The chain's CDR3 is CASSPTGLRYEQYF. The CDR3 nucleotides are TGTGCCAGCAGCCCAACAGGGTTGCGGTACGAGCAGTACTTC.